The present T cell receptor (beta chain) was sequenced within a study of T-cell memory formation after mild COVID-19. Turning to the study itself: Clusters were largely donor specific. The study, taken as a whole, reports: A subset of responding clones appeared in pre-infection memory, suggesting cross-reactive memory joined. Clones that got smaller from day 15 to 85 had even CD4/CD8, while clones growing later tipped toward CD4+. Clones from the second wave (peaking day 37) had unconfirmed SARS-CoV-2 specificity.

This clonotype was picked up a small number of times. Its antigen is undetermined. TCRdb fed the 5' RACE reads into MiXCR, producing one record per CDR3 protein. Of 400,000 or so distinct CDR3 sequences listed, approximately 20% were seen once; the top ten hold around 8.4%. The CDR3 extends over 13 amino acids. Trimming took 6 bases from V and 4 from J, leaving 13 bases between them. CDR1 is SGHDT and CDR2 is YYEEEE in the germline V gene. The source is an adult woman who had mild COVID-19 (a few samples of this study predate the infection). Cell type and time point are not known. The specimen sequenced was PBMCs or a T cell subset sorted from them (not recorded which). The chain has TRBV5-6 and TRBJ1-1, with a weak D call TRBD1 (5 bases). The CDR3 region has the DNA TGTGCCAGCACCCTTCGGGGGGGCACTGAAGCTTTCTTT. As protein: CASTLRGGTEAFF.